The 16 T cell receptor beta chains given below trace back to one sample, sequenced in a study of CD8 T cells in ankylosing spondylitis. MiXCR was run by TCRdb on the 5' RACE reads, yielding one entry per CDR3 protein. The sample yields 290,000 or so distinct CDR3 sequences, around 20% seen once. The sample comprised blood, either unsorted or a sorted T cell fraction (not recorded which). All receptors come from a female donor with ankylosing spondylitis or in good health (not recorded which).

CDR3 sequence (DNA): TGTGCCAGCAGCGGCACCCCGGGGGCACTCGAGCAGTACTTC. Translating it yields CASSGTPGALEQYF. This chain connects TRBV5-5 to TRBJ2-7; D tentatively fits TRBD1 or TRBD2 (6 bases each). This CDR3 comprises 14 residues. V was shortened by 4 bases and J by 6 bases, with 17 bases between the two germline ends. Germline V lookup: CDR1 SGHKS, CDR2 YYEKEE (reference sequence).

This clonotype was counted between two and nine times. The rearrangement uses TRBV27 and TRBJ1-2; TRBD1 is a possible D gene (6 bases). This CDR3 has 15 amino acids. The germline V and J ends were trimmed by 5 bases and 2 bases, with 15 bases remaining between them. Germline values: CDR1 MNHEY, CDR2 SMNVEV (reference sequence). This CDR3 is CASSRPRTANYGYTF. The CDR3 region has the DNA TGTGCCAGCAGTCGCCCGAGGACAGCAAACTATGGCTACACCTTC.

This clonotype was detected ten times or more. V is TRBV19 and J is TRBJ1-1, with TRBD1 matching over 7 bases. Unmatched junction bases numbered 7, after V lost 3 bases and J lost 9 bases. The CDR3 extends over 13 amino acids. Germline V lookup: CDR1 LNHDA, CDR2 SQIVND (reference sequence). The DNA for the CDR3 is TGTGCCAGTAGTATTAGGGACAGACAGAAAGCTTTCTTT. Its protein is CASSIRDRQKAFF.

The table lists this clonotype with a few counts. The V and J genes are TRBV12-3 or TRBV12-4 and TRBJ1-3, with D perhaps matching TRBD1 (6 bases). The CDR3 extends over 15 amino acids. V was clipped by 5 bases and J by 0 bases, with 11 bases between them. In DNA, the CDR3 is TGTGCCAGCAGTCCTACAGGGTACTCTGGAAACACCATATATTTT. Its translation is CASSPTGYSGNTIYF.

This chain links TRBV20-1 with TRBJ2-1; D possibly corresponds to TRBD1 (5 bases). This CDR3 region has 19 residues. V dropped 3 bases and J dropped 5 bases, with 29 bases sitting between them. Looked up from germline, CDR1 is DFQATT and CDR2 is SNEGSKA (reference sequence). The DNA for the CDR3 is TGCAGTGCTAGTAAGGCAGGGATTGGGTTGGAAGGGCCTCACAATGAGCAGTTCTTC. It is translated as CSASKAGIGLEGPHNEQFF.

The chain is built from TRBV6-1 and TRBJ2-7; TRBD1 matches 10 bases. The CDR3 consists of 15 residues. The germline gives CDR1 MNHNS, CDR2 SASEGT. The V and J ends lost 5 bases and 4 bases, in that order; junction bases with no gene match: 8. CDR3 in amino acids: CASSPGQGDFYEQYF. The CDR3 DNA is TGTGCCAGCAGTCCTGGACAGGGGGATTTTTACGAGCAGTACTTC.

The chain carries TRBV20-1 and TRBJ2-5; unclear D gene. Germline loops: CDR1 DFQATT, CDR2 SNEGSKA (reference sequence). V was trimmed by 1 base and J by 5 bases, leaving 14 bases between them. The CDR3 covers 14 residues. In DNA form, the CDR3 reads TGCAGTGCTAGAGGACACCTGGGGTTGGAGACCCAGTACTTC. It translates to CSARGHLGLETQYF.

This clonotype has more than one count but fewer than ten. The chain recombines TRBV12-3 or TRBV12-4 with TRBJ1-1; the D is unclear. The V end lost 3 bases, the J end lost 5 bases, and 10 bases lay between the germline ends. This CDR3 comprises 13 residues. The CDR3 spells CASSFILGTEAFF. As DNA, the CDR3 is TGTGCCAGCAGTTTTATTTTAGGTACTGAAGCTTTCTTT.

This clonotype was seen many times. The CDR3 bases are TGCAGCGTTGACCCTCAAAGGGGAACTGAAGCTTTCTTT. Translated: CSVDPQRGTEAFF. The chain combines TRBV29-1 with TRBJ1-1, with D maybe TRBD1 (5 bases). V was shortened by 3 bases and J by 5 bases, with 13 bases between the two germline ends. Germline CDR1 is SQVTM and CDR2 is ANQGSEA. This CDR3 has 13 residues.

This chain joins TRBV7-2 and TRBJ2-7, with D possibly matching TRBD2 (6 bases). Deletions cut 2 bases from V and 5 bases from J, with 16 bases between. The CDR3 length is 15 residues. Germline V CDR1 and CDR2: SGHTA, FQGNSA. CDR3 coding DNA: TGTGCCAGCAGCTTACTAGCGCATACGGCCCACGAGCAGTACTTC. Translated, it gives CASSLLAHTAHEQYF.

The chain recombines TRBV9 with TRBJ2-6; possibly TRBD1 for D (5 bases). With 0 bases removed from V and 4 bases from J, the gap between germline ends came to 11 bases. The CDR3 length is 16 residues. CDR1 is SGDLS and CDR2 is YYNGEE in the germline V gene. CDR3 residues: CASSVAQGKGANVLTF. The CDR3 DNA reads TGTGCCAGCAGCGTAGCTCAGGGTAAAGGGGCCAACGTCCTGACTTTC.

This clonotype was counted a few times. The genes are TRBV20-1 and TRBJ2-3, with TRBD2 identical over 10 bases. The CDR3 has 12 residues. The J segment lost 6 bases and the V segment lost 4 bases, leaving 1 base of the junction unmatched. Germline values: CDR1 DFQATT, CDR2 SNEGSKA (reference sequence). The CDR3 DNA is TGCAGTGCTAATAGCGGGAGGGATACGCAGTATTTT. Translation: CSANSGRDTQYF.

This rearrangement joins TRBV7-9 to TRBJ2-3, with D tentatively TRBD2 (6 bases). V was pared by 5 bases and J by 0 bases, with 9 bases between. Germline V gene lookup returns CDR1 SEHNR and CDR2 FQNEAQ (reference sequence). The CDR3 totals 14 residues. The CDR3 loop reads CASSQTRSTDTQYF. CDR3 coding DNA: TGTGCCAGCAGCCAGACTAGAAGCACAGATACGCAGTATTTT.

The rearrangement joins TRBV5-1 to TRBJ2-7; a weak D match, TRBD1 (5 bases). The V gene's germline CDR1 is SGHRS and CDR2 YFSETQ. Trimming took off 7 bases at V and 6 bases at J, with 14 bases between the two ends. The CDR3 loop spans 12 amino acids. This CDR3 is CASGQGNAEQYF. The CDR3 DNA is TGCGCCAGCGGCCAGGGCAATGCCGAGCAGTACTTC. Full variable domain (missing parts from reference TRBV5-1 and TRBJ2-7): KAGVTQTPRYLIKTRGQQVTLSCSPISGHRSVSWYQQTPGQGLQFLFEYFSETQRNKGNFPGRFSGRQFSNSRSEMNVSTLELGDSALYLCASGQGNAEQYFGPGTRLTVT.

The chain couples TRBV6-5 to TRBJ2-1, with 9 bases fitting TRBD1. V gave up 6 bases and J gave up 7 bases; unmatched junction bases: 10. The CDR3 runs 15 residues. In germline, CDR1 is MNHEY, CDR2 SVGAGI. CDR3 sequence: CASRSTGGRRNEQFF. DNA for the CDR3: TGTGCCAGCAGATCCACAGGGGGCAGGAGGAATGAGCAGTTCTTC.

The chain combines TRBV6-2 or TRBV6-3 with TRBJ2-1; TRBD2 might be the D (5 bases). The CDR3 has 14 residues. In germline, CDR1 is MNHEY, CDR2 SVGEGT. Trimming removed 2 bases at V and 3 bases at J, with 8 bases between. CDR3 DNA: TGTGCCAGCAGTTACAGAGGGATCTACAATGAGCAGTTCTTC. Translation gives CASSYRGIYNEQFF.